A single sample is the source of the 29 T cell receptor beta chains below, sequenced in a study of cytomegalovirus exposure and HLA in healthy donors. Sequencing was performed with immunoSEQ multiplex PCR; in TCRdb, only in-frame clones are kept and a portion is missing. This sample has fewer than 250,000 clones, with over 75% found just once. Sequenced: PBMCs. The receptors come from a woman aged 18-35 years in good health and CMV-seropositive.

V and J are TRBV10-3 and TRBJ1-1, with D perhaps matching TRBD1 (5 bases). The V gene lost 8 bases and the J gene lost 4 bases, with 14 bases spanning the gap. The CDR3 consists of 13 residues. In germline, CDR1 is ENHRY, CDR2 SYGVKD. CDR3 bases: TGTGCCATCGAACGGGGGATCGGCACTGAAGCTTTCTTT. Translation: CAIERGIGTEAFF.

The chain has TRBV7-3 and TRBJ2-2; 14 bases fit TRBD2. The CDR3 consists of 19 residues. The V and J ends lost 5 bases and 4 bases, in that order; junction bases with no gene match: 12. From germline, CDR1 is SGHTA and CDR2 FQGTGA. This chain's CDR3 is CASSLVAGLAGEGTGELFF. CDR3 sequence (DNA): TGTGCCAGCAGCCTCGTTGCGGGACTAGCGGGAGAGGGCACCGGGGAGCTGTTTTTT.

The chain is built from TRBV19 and TRBJ2-3, with 9 bases fitting TRBD2. V shed 5 bases, J shed 7 bases, and the junction held 10 bases outside the gene matches. CDR3 length equals 15 residues. CDR1 and CDR2 from the germline V gene are LNHDA and SQIVND (reference sequence). CDR3 sequence: CASSPEAGGRYTQYF. CDR3 DNA: TGTGCCAGTAGTCCTGAAGCGGGAGGCCGATATACGCAGTATTTT. Filled out from reference TRBV19 and TRBJ2-3, the complete variable domain reads DGGITQSPKYLFRKEGQNVTLSCEQNLNHDAMYWYRQDPGQGLRLIYYSQIVNDFQKGDIAEGYSVSREKKESFPLTVTSAQKNPTAFYLCASSPEAGGRYTQYFGPGTRLTVL.

This chain joins TRBV2 and TRBJ1-4; D is ambiguous. V gave up 5 bases and J gave up 2 bases, with 9 bases separating them. Germline lookup yields CDR1 SNHLY and CDR2 FYNNEI. This CDR3 is built from 14 residues. CDR3 region: CASSPGSTNEKLFF. CDR3 bases: TGTGCCAGCAGTCCGGGGTCTACTAATGAAAAACTGTTTTTT.

V and J are TRBV29-1 and TRBJ2-1, with 12 positions matching TRBD2. CDR3 length equals 17 residues. CDR1 and CDR2 from the germline V gene are SQVTM and ANQGSEA. Losses at the gene ends were 4 bases for V and 5 bases for J; bases not matched to a gene: 12. The CDR3 nucleotides are TGCAGCGTTGGAGGCCTAGCGGGAGGGCTGCGGAACAATGAGCAGTTCTTC. It translates to CSVGGLAGGLRNNEQFF.

The chain uses TRBV9 and TRBJ1-2; D is undetermined. Germline V gene sequence: CDR1 SGDLS, CDR2 YYNGEE. The CDR3 has 13 residues. Between the trimmed V and J ends, which lost 0 bases and 4 bases, there was a span of 7 bases. CDR3 DNA sequence: TGTGCCAGCAGCGTAGGTAGCCTCTATGGCTACACCTTC. Its translation is CASSVGSLYGYTF.

The chain uses TRBV28 and TRBJ2-7; a possible D gene is TRBD1 (6 bases). CDR1 is MDHEN and CDR2 is SYDVKM in the germline V gene. This CDR3 is built from 15 residues. V was clipped by 4 bases and J by 0 bases, with 13 bases between them. The CDR3 protein is CASSYRDISSYEQYF. The CDR3 DNA reads as TGTGCCAGCAGTTACCGGGACATAAGCTCCTACGAGCAGTACTTC.

The V and J genes are TRBV2 and TRBJ1-1; 7 bases agree with TRBD1. The CDR3 extends over 15 amino acids. J gave up 1 base and V 5 bases, and 7 bases lay outside the gene matches. The germline gives CDR1 SNHLY, CDR2 FYNNEI. The CDR3: CASSYDRDRNTEAFF. For the CDR3, the DNA is TGTGCCAGCAGTTATGACAGGGACAGGAACACTGAAGCTTTCTTT.

CDR3 loop: CASIGTENTEAFF. Written as DNA, the CDR3 is TGTGCCAGCATTGGGACAGAGAACACTGAAGCTTTCTTT. The chain links TRBV2 to TRBJ1-1; 7 bases match TRBD1. CDR1 is SNHLY and CDR2 is FYNNEI in the germline V gene. The J segment lost 1 base and the V segment lost 7 bases, leaving 3 bases of the junction unmatched. The CDR3 extends over 13 amino acids. Filled out from reference TRBV2 and TRBJ1-1, the complete variable domain reads EPEVTQTPSHQVTQMGQEVILRCVPISNHLYFYWYRQILGQKVEFLVSFYNNEISEKSEIFDDQFSVERPDGSNFTLKIRSTKLEDSAMYFCASIGTENTEAFFGQGTRLTVV.

The chain employs TRBV5-1 and TRBJ1-2; the D is unclear. Germline V gene sequence: CDR1 SGHRS, CDR2 YFSETQ. The CDR3 has 15 amino acids. Trimming left V 0 bases short and J 3 bases short, with 12 bases between. CDR3 nucleotides: TGCGCCAGCAGCTTGGATAGGGAGGAAGACTATGGCTACACCTTC. Residues: CASSLDREEDYGYTF.

This rearrangement joins TRBV27 to TRBJ2-2, with 8 positions matching TRBD1. The V gene end was trimmed by 6 bases and the J gene end by 4 bases; junction bases not matched to a gene: 4. CDR3 length equals 14 residues. Germline V gives CDR1 MNHEY, CDR2 SMNVEV (reference sequence). CDR3: CASSRGLGTGELFF. The CDR3 DNA follows: TGTGCCAGCAGCAGGGGGCTGGGCACCGGGGAGCTGTTTTTT.

V gene TRBV5-1 combines with J gene TRBJ1-2; 8 nucleotides align to TRBD1. The CDR3 length is 15 residues. The trim removed 4 bases at V and 3 bases at J, leaving 8 bases unmatched. CDR1 and CDR2 from the germline V gene are SGHRS and YFSETQ. CDR3: CASSPGQGSDYGYTF. CDR3 DNA: TGCGCCAGCAGCCCCGGACAGGGAAGTGACTATGGCTACACCTTC.

This chain uses TRBV30 with TRBJ1-3; D is unclear. Germline V gene lookup returns CDR1 GTSNPN and CDR2 SVGIG (reference sequence). V lost 2 bases, J lost 4 bases, and 9 bases lay in between. This CDR3 comprises 13 residues. CDR3 in amino acids: CAWSSHSGNTIYF. CDR3 DNA: TGTGCCTGGAGTTCCCACTCCGGAAACACCATATATTTT.

The V and J genes are TRBV28 and TRBJ1-1; D is ambiguous. The CDR3 is made up of 11 amino acids. V lost 7 bases to trimming and J lost 1 base, with 4 bases between them. Germline-derived CDR1 and CDR2 are MDHEN and SYDVKM. CDR3: CASTQNTEAFF. CDR3 coding DNA: TGTGCCAGCACCCAGAACACTGAAGCTTTCTTT.

The rearrangement joins TRBV9 to TRBJ1-1; 8 nucleotides match TRBD1. The CDR3 spans 16 residues. Germline V gene lookup returns CDR1 SGDLS and CDR2 YYNGEE. V shed 2 bases, J shed 3 bases, and the junction held 9 bases outside the gene matches. CDR3 nucleotide sequence: TGTGCCAGCAGCGTCGGCAGGGGGCTCAAGTACACTGAAGCTTTCTTT. Residues: CASSVGRGLKYTEAFF.

This clone was recorded only once. The chain employs TRBV6-5 and TRBJ2-3; the D gene is possibly TRBD2 (6 bases). This CDR3 has 16 residues. The ends were cut back, 0 bases at V and 8 bases at J, with 18 bases in the middle. Germline V gives CDR1 MNHEY, CDR2 SVGAGI. CDR3: CASSYSMESTGSTQYF. The CDR3 coding sequence is TGTGCCAGCAGTTACTCGATGGAGAGCACCGGGAGTACGCAGTATTTT.

V is TRBV5-1 and J is TRBJ2-7; 9 nucleotides match TRBD2. Germline-derived CDR1 and CDR2 are SGHRS and YFSETQ. V gave up 2 bases and J gave up 4 bases; unmatched junction bases: 10. The CDR3 contains 16 residues. The CDR3 nucleotides read TGCGCCAGCAGCTTACACCTAGCGGGGCCCAAATACGAGCAGTACTTC. Amino acids: CASSLHLAGPKYEQYF.

The V and J genes are TRBV7-8 and TRBJ1-2, with a weak D call TRBD1 (6 bases). The CDR3 runs to 19 residues. Trimming left V 5 bases short and J 8 bases short, with 33 bases between. Germline V gene sequence: CDR1 SGHVS, CDR2 FQNEAQ. The CDR3 DNA is TGTGCCAGCAGCCTCACCCGGACGGGGGGGCCTACACTTCTGCAGGGCTACACCTTC. It yields the protein CASSLTRTGGPTLLQGYTF.

The chain has TRBV19 and TRBJ2-7, with 12 bases that match TRBD1. Germline-derived CDR1 and CDR2 are LNHDA and SQIVND (reference sequence). The CDR3 consists of 15 residues. Losses at the gene ends were 5 bases for V and 7 bases for J; bases not matched to a gene: 9. The CDR3 coding sequence is TGTGCCAGTAGTTCTGGGACAGGGGGCCTTGAGGAGCAGTACTTC. It encodes CASSSGTGGLEEQYF.

This clone was observed a few times. V is TRBV6-1 and J is TRBJ2-2, with 7 bases matching TRBD1. V gave up 10 bases and J gave up 0 bases; unmatched junction bases: 5. This CDR3 has 14 amino acids. Germline lookup yields CDR1 MNHNS and CDR2 SASEGT. The DNA for the CDR3 is TGTGCCACCACCCAGGGGGCGAACACCGGGGAGCTGTTTTTT. Its protein is CATTQGANTGELFF.

A single count supports this clone. V gene TRBV30 combines with J gene TRBJ1-1, with D maybe TRBD1 (6 bases). Trimming stripped 2 bases from V and 1 base from J, with 14 bases between. This CDR3 contains 15 residues. Germline CDR1 reads GTSNPN; CDR2 reads SVGIG (reference sequence). CDR3 residues: CAWSTSGTPNTEAFF. As DNA, the CDR3 is TGTGCCTGGAGTACTTCCGGGACACCGAACACTGAAGCTTTCTTT.

This sequence joins TRBV4-1 and TRBJ1-1, with D maybe TRBD1 (5 bases). Germline V CDR1 and CDR2: MGHRA, YSYEKL. The CDR3 spans 15 residues. The germline V and J ends were trimmed by 1 base and 2 bases, with 11 bases remaining between them. The CDR3 loop reads CASSQGQGVNTEAFF. The CDR3 DNA is TGCGCCAGCAGCCAAGGACAAGGGGTTAACACTGAAGCTTTCTTT.

The chain is built from TRBV4-2 and TRBJ2-7, with 7 bases fitting TRBD1. Trimming cost V 3 bases and J 4 bases; bases outside gene matches: 3. CDR1 and CDR2 (germline): LGHNA, YNFKEQ. This CDR3 region has 13 residues. The CDR3 nucleotides are TGTGCCAGCAGCCAGACAGGGTTATACGAGCAGTACTTC. Translating it yields CASSQTGLYEQYF.

The chain joins TRBV10-3 to TRBJ1-2, with D tentatively TRBD1 (6 bases). The germline V gene has CDR1 ENHRY and CDR2 SYGVKD. V was pared by 3 bases and J by 1 base, with 18 bases between. The length of the CDR3 is 17 residues. The CDR3: CAISEGGQTNLNYGYTF. The CDR3 DNA reads as TGTGCCATCAGTGAAGGCGGACAGACAAACCTTAACTATGGCTACACCTTC.

The rearrangement joins TRBV6-1 to TRBJ2-7; 8 nucleotides line up with TRBD1. The junction had 10 bases not matched to a gene; V was cut back by 4 bases and J by 2 bases. Germline V gives CDR1 MNHNS, CDR2 SASEGT. The CDR3 consists of 16 residues. The chain's CDR3 is CASSVSFTGGPYEQYF. The CDR3, as DNA: TGTGCCAGCAGTGTCAGTTTTACAGGGGGTCCCTACGAGCAGTACTTC.

This sequence joins TRBV29-1 and TRBJ2-3; D may be TRBD2 (5 bases). The CDR3 is 13 amino acids. The germline V gene encodes CDR1 SQVTM and CDR2 ANQGSEA. Trimming cost V 1 base and J 4 bases, with 9 bases left between them. Written as DNA, the CDR3 is TGCAGCGTTGAAGTGGGGAGACCAGATACGCAGTATTTT. This encodes CSVEVGRPDTQYF.

The V gene is TRBV7-2, the J gene TRBJ1-2, with no clear D. Trimming left V 1 base short and J 5 bases short, with 8 bases between. Germline V lookup: CDR1 SGHTA, CDR2 FQGNSA. The CDR3 sequence is 13 residues long. The CDR3 DNA is TGTGCCAGCAGCTTAGTTGTCGGGTATGGCTACACCTTC. Residues: CASSLVVGYGYTF.

This chain joins TRBV5-4 and TRBJ1-1; 11 bases match TRBD1. This CDR3 is built from 16 residues. Germline V lookup: CDR1 SGHNT, CDR2 YYREEE (reference sequence). The J segment lost 6 bases and the V segment lost 5 bases, leaving 12 bases of the junction unmatched. The CDR3 coding sequence is TGTGCCAGCAGGGCGGGGCTGGGACAGGGGGACGCTGAAGCTTTCTTT. Residues: CASRAGLGQGDAEAFF.

V gene TRBV11-1 combines with J gene TRBJ2-7; 8 positions agree with TRBD2. J gave up 6 bases and V 2 bases, and 21 bases lay outside the gene matches. The CDR3 is 19 residues long. The germline V gene encodes CDR1 SGHAT and CDR2 FQDESV (reference sequence). CDR3 in DNA: TGTGCCAGCAGCTTAATCACCGCGGTTGCGGGAGGAGTGACAGTCGAGCAGTACTTC. Residues: CASSLITAVAGGVTVEQYF.